This T cell receptor (beta chain) was sequenced in a study of blood T cell repertoires in COVID-19. Assay: immunoSEQ multiplex PCR; the TCRdb copy retains only in-frame clones and omits some. The table includes about 170,000 clones, around four fifths detected once. CDR3 length: 12 amino acids. V gave up 7 bases and J gave up 1 base, with 10 bases separating them. The germline V gene encodes CDR1 SQVTM and CDR2 ANQGSEA. Sequenced sample: PBMCs or T cells enriched from blood (not recorded which). The chain couples TRBV29-1 to TRBJ1-1; possible D gene TRBD1, 5 bases. This TCR derives from a woman aged 50 to 65 who had recovered from COVID-19. CDR3 DNA sequence: TGCAGCGCCACCCAGGGGAACACTGAAGCTTTCTTT. Translating it yields CSATQGNTEAFF.